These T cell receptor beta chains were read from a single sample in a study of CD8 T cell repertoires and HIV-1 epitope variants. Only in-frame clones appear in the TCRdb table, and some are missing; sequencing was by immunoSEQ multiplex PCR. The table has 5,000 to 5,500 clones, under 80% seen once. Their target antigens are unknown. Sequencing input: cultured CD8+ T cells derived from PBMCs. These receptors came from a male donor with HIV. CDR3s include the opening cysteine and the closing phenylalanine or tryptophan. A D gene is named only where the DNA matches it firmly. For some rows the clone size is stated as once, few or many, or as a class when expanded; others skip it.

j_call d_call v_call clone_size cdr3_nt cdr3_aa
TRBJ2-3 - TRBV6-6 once TGTGCCAGCAGTTACGAGGGGGGATTGACAGATACGCAGTATTTT CASSYEGGLTDTQYF
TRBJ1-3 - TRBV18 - TGTGCCAGCTCACCGACAGGATTGTTCTCTGGAAACACCATATATTTT CASSPTGLFSGNTIYF
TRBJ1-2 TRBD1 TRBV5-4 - TGTGCCAGCAGCGATCCCGGGACAGGGGTCCTCGGTGCCTTC CASSDPGTGVLGAF
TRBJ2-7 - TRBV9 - TGTGCCAGCAGCGACGACTACCTTGGGAACTACGAGCAGTACTTC CASSDDYLGNYEQYF
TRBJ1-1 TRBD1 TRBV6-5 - TGTGCCAGCATTTGGACAGGGGGGACTGAAGCTTTCTTT CASIWTGGTEAFF
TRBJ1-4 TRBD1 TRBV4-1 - TGCGCCAGCAGCTCGGACAGGGGAAGGGATGAAAAACTGTTTTTT CASSSDRGRDEKLFF
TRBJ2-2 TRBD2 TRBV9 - TGTGCCAGCAGCACCCCCCGGGGGGGGGCGGACGGGGAGCTGTTTTTT CASSTPRGGADGELFF
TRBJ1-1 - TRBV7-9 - TGTGCCAGCATCCACGAGGACACTGAAGCTTTCTTT CASIHEDTEAFF
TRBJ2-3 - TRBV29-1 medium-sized TGCAGCGCGGCGGGCACCGAGTCCACAGATACGCAGTATTTT CSAAGTESTDTQYF
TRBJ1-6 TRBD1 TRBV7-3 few TGTGCCAGCAGTCCGGACAGGGGAGAGAATTCACCCCTCCACTTT CASSPDRGENSPLHF
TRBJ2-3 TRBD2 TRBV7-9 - TGCGCCAGCAGCGGGGGAGCGGGAATCGCAGATACGCAGTATTTT CASSGGAGIADTQYF
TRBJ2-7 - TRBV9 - TGTGCCAGCAGCCCCCAAACAGGCTACGAGCAGTACTTC CASSPQTGYEQYF
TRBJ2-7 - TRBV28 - TGTGCCAGCAGCCAAACCTCGGGACGGAACTACGAGCAGTACTTC CASSQTSGRNYEQYF
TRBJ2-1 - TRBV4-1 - TGCGCCAGCAGCCAAGAGGCCAGGGGGGGGGTCGATGAGCAGTTCTTC CASSQEARGGVDEQFF
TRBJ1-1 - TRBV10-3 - TGTGCCATCAGTGAGTCGGTACAGTCTGAAGCTTTCTTT CAISESVQSEAFF
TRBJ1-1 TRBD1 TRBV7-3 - TGTGCCAGCCGGGTGACAGGGGTGACGTCCAACACTGAAGCTTTCTTT CASRVTGVTSNTEAFF
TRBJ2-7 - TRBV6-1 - TGTGCCAGCAGTGAAGGGGCCGGCCTCGAGCAGTACTTC CASSEGAGLEQYF
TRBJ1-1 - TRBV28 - TGTGCCAGTCAGCTGGGGACTGAAGCTTTCTTT CASQLGTEAFF
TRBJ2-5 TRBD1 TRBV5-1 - TGCGCCAGCAGCCGGACAGGACGCGCACCCAACCCAGGGGAGACCCAGTACTTC CASSRTGRAPNPGETQYF
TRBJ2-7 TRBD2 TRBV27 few TGTGCCAGCAGTTTATCCCCACTTGAGGCGGGAGGTTCCTACGAGCAGTACTTC CASSLSPLEAGGSYEQYF
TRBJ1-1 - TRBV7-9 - TGTGCCAGCAGCACGGACAGCTCGAACACTGAAGCTTTCTTT CASSTDSSNTEAFF
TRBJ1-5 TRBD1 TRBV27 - TGTGCCAGCAGGTTGACTGAGACAGGGTATAGCAATCAGCCCCAGCATTTT CASRLTETGYSNQPQHF
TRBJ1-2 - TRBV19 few TGTGCCAGTAGTATCAACTATGGCTACACCTTC CASSINYGYTF
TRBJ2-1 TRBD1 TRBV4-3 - TGCGCCAGCAGCCAAGGGACAGGGATGTCCTACAATGAGCAGTTCTTC CASSQGTGMSYNEQFF
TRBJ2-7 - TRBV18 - TGTGCCAGCTCAATTGGGAGCGAGCAGTACTTC CASSIGSEQYF
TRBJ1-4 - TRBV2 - TGTGCCAGCAGTACTGGAAACGAAAAACTGTTTTTT CASSTGNEKLFF
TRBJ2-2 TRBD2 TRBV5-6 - TGTGCCAGCACCCCCCTGGGAGGGCCCGTCACCGGGGAGCTGTTTTTT CASTPLGGPVTGELFF
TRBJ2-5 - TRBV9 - TGTGCCAGCAGCGTAAGGGGGGCCGGAACCCAAGAGACCCAGTACTTC CASSVRGAGTQETQYF
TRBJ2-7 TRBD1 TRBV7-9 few TGTGCCAGCAACCCGGGACAGGGACCTTACGAGCAGTACTTC CASNPGQGPYEQYF
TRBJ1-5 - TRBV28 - TGTGCCAGCAGTTCCGCCCCAGGGATTAGCAATCAGCCCCAGCATTTT CASSSAPGISNQPQHF
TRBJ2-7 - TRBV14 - TGTGCCAGCAGCCCGGACGAGACCTACGAGCAGTACTTC CASSPDETYEQYF
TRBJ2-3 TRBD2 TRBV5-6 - TGTGCCAGCAGCTTAGCGGGAGGGGGCACAGATACGCAGTATTTT CASSLAGGGTDTQYF
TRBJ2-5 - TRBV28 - TGTGCCAGCACCACACCACTGGGAAGATACGAGACCCAGTACTTC CASTTPLGRYETQYF
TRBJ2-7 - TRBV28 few TGTGCCAGCAGTTTCCCCCCCCCTAGTCCCAATACACCTACCACCTACGAGCAGTACTTC CASSFPPPSPNTPTTYEQYF
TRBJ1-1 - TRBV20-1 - TGCAGTGCTGGGGACGGAGTCGAAGCTTTCTTT CSAGDGVEAFF
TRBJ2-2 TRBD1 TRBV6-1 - TGTGCCAGCAGTGAAGCCGTAGGGGGCGCGAACACCGGGGAGCTGTTTTTT CASSEAVGGANTGELFF
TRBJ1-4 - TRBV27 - TGTGCCAGCAGTTTACAGGCCCCTATTGGAAAACTGTTTTTT CASSLQAPIGKLFF
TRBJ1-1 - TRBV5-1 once TGCGCCAGCAGCTTGGGGTACACTGAAGCTTTCTTT CASSLGYTEAFF
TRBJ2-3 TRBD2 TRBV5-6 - TGTGCCAGCAGTCCGGAGGGAGCGGGGGTCACAGATACGCAGTATTTT CASSPEGAGVTDTQYF